This entry lists 19 T cell receptor beta chains sequenced from one sample in a study of shared clonotypes between healthy human individuals. The table came from immunoSEQ multiplex PCR; TCRdb's copy has only in-frame clones and leaves some out. The sample carries under 1,100,000 clones, approximately 80% recorded once. The sequenced material came from memory CD4+ T cells from PBMCs. Noted subset: CD45RA-negative fraction. All receptors derive from a man younger than 35 in good health. Some clones in this sample may be carry-over from other donors' samples.

This clone appeared a few times. This chain uses TRBV6-5 with TRBJ2-3; TRBD2 is a possible D gene (5 bases). The CDR3 runs to 11 residues. Germline V gives CDR1 MNHEY, CDR2 SVGAGI. The V end was cut by 5 bases, the J end by 6 bases, with 6 bases between. CDR3 in amino acids: CASSREDTQYF. The CDR3 DNA reads TGTGCCAGCAGTAGGGAGGATACGCAGTATTTT.

Concerning this clone: The same CDR3 can be traced to other DNA sequences in this sample. The rearrangement uses TRBV5-1 and TRBJ2-5, with 10 bases that match TRBD1. Trimming cost V 4 bases and J 3 bases; bases outside gene matches: 6. The CDR3 consists of 15 residues. Germline CDR1 reads SGHRS; CDR2 reads YFSETQ. The CDR3 coding sequence is TGCGCCAGCAGCCTTACCGGGACAGGGGAAGAGACCCAGTACTTC. Residues: CASSLTGTGEETQYF.

In its sample, this clone was seen many times. This chain links TRBV29-1 with TRBJ2-1; 7 nucleotides line up with TRBD1. Trimming took 3 bases from V and 4 from J; bases not matched to a gene: 3. The CDR3 is 13 residues long. The germline V gene has CDR1 SQVTM and CDR2 ANQGSEA. This chain's CDR3 is CSVDGQAYNEQFF. DNA for the CDR3: TGCAGCGTTGACGGACAGGCATACAATGAGCAGTTCTTC.

The DNA of the CDR3 is TGTGCCTGGAGACTAGCGCTCTCCTACAATGAGCAGTTCTTC. Encoded protein: CAWRLALSYNEQFF. This chain joins TRBV30 and TRBJ2-1; TRBD2 aligns across 7 bases. Germline assignment: CDR1 GTSNPN and CDR2 SVGIG (reference sequence). This CDR3 has 14 residues. V gave up 3 bases and J gave up 0 bases; unmatched junction bases: 2.

A word on this clone: A far more abundant clone sits one base away, making this likely a read error. The CDR3 does not end in the conserved phenylalanine or tryptophan, so this is likely a read error. V is TRBV5-1 and J is TRBJ2-2; no clear D. V lost 2 bases to trimming and J lost 4 bases, with 12 bases between them. Per the germline V gene, CDR1 is SGHRS and CDR2 is YFSETQ. The CDR3 consists of 15 residues. CDR3: CASSLGQTLTGELFS. As DNA, the CDR3 is TGCGCCAGCAGCTTAGGGCAGACCCTCACCGGGGAGCTGTTTTCT.

A note on this clone: The junction and the germline gene differ at one end; a read error may be behind it. The chain is built from TRBV10-3 and TRBJ2-7, with TRBD1 matching over 10 bases. CDR1 is ENHRY, CDR2 SYGVKD, per germline. The CDR3 spans 14 residues. This CDR3 reads CASSRDRGPYEQYF. The CDR3 DNA follows: TGTGCCAGCAGTAGGGACAGGGGCCCCTACGAGCAGTACTTC.

The rearrangement joins TRBV7-2 to TRBJ1-3; D is ambiguous. This CDR3 spans 13 amino acids. The germline gives CDR1 SGHTA, CDR2 FQGNSA. Trimming left V 6 bases short and J 3 bases short, with 9 bases between. The CDR3 coding sequence is TGTGCCAGCAGTCTGGACCATGGAAACACCATATATTTT. Translation: CASSLDHGNTIYF. The full variable domain, with the rest looked up from reference TRBV7-2 and TRBJ1-3, is GAGVSQSPSNKVTEKGKDVELRCDPISGHTALYWYRQSLGQGLEFLIYFQGNSAPDKSGLPSDRFSAERTGGSVSTLTIQRTQQEDSAVYLCASSLDHGNTIYFGEGSWLTVV.

The rearrangement links TRBV11-2 to TRBJ1-2, with D possibly being TRBD1 (5 bases). The germline V gene encodes CDR1 SGHAT and CDR2 FQNNGV. The CDR3 totals 16 residues. The ends were cut back, 3 bases at V and 8 bases at J, with 22 bases in the middle. The CDR3 DNA follows: TGTGCCAGCAGCTTGTTCTTAGGGACTCTCTCTGGAGGCTACACCTTC. It translates to CASSLFLGTLSGGYTF.

There are many counts of this clone. This rearrangement joins TRBV15 to TRBJ2-5, with 7 bases fitting TRBD2. From germline, CDR1 is LNHNV and CDR2 YYDKDF (reference sequence). J was trimmed by 5 bases and V by 0 bases; bases with no gene match: 9. The CDR3 is 16 residues long. DNA for the CDR3: TGTGCCACCAGCAGAGATGGAGCGGGAAGGTTGGAGACCCAGTACTTC. The encoded protein is CATSRDGAGRLETQYF. Full variable domain (outside the CDR3, taken from reference TRBV15 and TRBJ2-5): DAMVIQNPRYQVTQFGKPVTLSCSQTLNHNVMYWYQQKSSQAPKLLFHYYDKDFNNEADTPDNFQSRRPNTSFCFLDIRSPGLGDTAMYLCATSRDGAGRLETQYFGPGTRLLVL.

CDR3 sequence reads: CASSFARAGELFF. In DNA, the CDR3 is TGTGCCAGCAGTTTTGCCCGAGCCGGGGAGCTGTTTTTT. The V gene is TRBV27, the J gene TRBJ2-2; D is undetermined. V lost 3 bases to trimming and J lost 6 bases, with 8 bases between them. The CDR3 is 13 residues long. Per germline, CDR1 MNHEY and CDR2 SMNVEV (reference sequence).

The J gene is TRBJ2-7, the V gene TRBV5-1, with D perhaps matching TRBD1 (5 bases). Germline CDR1 and CDR2: SGHRS and YFSETQ. V was cut by 1 base and J by 3 bases, with 14 bases left in between. There are 15 residues in the CDR3. The CDR3 here is CASSLYSGRDYEQYF. For the CDR3, the DNA is TGCGCCAGCAGCTTGTATTCGGGCAGGGACTACGAGCAGTACTTC.

V gene TRBV19 combines with J gene TRBJ2-1; 8 bases align to TRBD2. Germline V gives CDR1 LNHDA, CDR2 SQIVND (reference sequence). The CDR3 is 15 amino acids. Trimming took 1 base from V and 5 from J; bases not matched to a gene: 4. CDR3 amino acids: CASSIGGTRHNEQFF. CDR3 bases: TGTGCCAGTAGTATAGGTGGGACTAGACACAATGAGCAGTTCTTC.

The gene calls are TRBV7-8 and TRBJ2-3; the match to TRBD2 covers 14 bases. The CDR3 is made up of 17 amino acids. Germline CDR1 and CDR2: SGHVS and FQNEAQ. V was clipped by 5 bases and J by 3 bases; unmatched bases: 7. CDR3 DNA sequence: TGTGCCAGCAGCCTACAGACTAGCGGGAGGGAGACAGATACGCAGTATTTT. As protein: CASSLQTSGRETDTQYF.

The chain combines TRBV9 with TRBJ1-2, with D possibly being TRBD1 (6 bases). V shed 0 bases and J shed 4 bases, with 13 bases lying between them. Germline CDR1 and CDR2: SGDLS and YYNGEE. This CDR3 spans 15 amino acids. The CDR3 nucleotides are TGTGCCAGCAGCGTAGACGGGGGGCATTTCTATGGCTACACCTTC. This translates into CASSVDGGHFYGYTF.

This chain connects TRBV4-1 to TRBJ1-4, with D unclear. The CDR3 loop spans 17 amino acids. V lost 1 base to trimming and J lost 8 bases, with 20 bases between them. The germline CDR1 and CDR2 sequences are MGHRA and YSYEKL. DNA for the CDR3: TGCGCCAGCAGCCAAGGTTGGAGGACGGAGGGCTACGAAAAACTGTTTTTT. Protein sequence: CASSQGWRTEGYEKLFF.

This clone appeared a few times. The V call is TRBV18, the J call TRBJ2-7; 9 bases line up with TRBD1. CDR1 is KGHSH, CDR2 LQKENI, per germline. V shed 2 bases, J shed 7 bases, and the junction held 6 bases outside the gene matches. The CDR3 has 14 amino acids. DNA for the CDR3: TGTGCCAGCTCACCAGTGGACAGGGGTGGAGAGCAGTACTTC. Its protein product is CASSPVDRGGEQYF.

V and J are TRBV7-3 and TRBJ2-2; 7 nucleotides agree with TRBD2. CDR1 and CDR2 from the germline V gene are SGHTA and FQGTGA. The CDR3 sequence is 16 residues long. With V trimmed by 2 bases and J by 7 bases, 10 bases remained unmatched. This CDR3 reads CASSLARESRIGELFF. As DNA, the CDR3 is TGTGCCAGCAGCTTAGCGCGGGAGAGTCGAATCGGGGAGCTGTTTTTT.

For this clone: A much larger clone sits a single nucleotide away, making a read error possible. Other DNA sequences from this sample encode an identical CDR3 as well. V and J are TRBV2 and TRBJ2-7; D unresolved. The CDR3 sequence is 11 residues long. Trimming pared 5 bases from V and 2 bases from J, leaving 4 bases between. The germline gives CDR1 SNHLY, CDR2 FYNNEI. The CDR3 DNA follows: TGTGCCAGCAGTCCCGCCTACGAGCAGTACTTC. This gives the protein CASSPAYEQYF.

The V call is TRBV7-3, the J call TRBJ2-1; TRBD2 is a possible D gene (6 bases). V was trimmed by 5 bases and J by 4 bases, leaving 15 bases between them. The V gene's germline CDR1 is SGHTA and CDR2 FQGTGA. The CDR3 extends over 15 amino acids. CDR3 region: CASSPSSGPYNEQFF. The CDR3 bases are TGTGCCAGCAGCCCCTCCAGCGGGCCTTACAATGAGCAGTTCTTC.